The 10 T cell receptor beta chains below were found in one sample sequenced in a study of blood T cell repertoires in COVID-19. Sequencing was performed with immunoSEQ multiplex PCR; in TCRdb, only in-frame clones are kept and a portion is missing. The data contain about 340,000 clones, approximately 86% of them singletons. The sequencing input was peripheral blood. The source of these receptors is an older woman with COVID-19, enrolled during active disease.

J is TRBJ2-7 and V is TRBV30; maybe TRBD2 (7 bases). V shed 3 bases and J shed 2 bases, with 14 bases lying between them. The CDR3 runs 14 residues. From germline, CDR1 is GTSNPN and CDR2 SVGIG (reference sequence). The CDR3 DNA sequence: TGTGCCTGGAGAAGGGGGGGCAATGCCTACGAGCAGTACTTC. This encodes CAWRRGGNAYEQYF.

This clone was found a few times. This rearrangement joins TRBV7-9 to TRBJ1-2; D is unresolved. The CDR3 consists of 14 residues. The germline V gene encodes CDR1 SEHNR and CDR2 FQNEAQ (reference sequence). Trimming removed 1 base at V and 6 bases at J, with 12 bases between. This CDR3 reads CASSLVRGVDGYTF. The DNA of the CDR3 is TGTGCCAGCAGCTTAGTACGGGGTGTAGATGGCTACACCTTC. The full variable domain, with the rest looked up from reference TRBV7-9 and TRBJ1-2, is DTGVSQNPRHKITKRGQNVTFRCDPISEHNRLYWYRQTLGQGPEFLTYFQNEAQLEKSRLLSDRFSAERPKGSFSTLEIQRTEQGDSAMYLCASSLVRGVDGYTFGSGTRLTVV.

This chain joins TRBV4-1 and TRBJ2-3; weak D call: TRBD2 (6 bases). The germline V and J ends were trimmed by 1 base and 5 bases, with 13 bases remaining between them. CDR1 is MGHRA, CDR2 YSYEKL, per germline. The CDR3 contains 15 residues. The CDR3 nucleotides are TGCGCCAGCAGCCAAGTCAGACTAGGGGTAGATACGCAGTATTTT. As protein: CASSQVRLGVDTQYF.

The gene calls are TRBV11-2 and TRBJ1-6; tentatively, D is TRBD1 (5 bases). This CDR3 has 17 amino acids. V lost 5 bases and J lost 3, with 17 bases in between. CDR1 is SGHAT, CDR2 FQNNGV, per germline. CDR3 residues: CASSHPIGAFYNSPLHF. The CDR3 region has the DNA TGTGCCAGCAGCCATCCTATTGGGGCCTTCTATAATTCACCCCTCCACTTT.

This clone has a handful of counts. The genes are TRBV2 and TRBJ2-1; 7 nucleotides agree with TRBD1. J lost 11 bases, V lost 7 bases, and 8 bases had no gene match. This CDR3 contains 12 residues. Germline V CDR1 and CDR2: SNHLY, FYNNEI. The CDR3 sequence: CASIGQARKQFF. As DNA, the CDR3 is TGTGCCAGCATTGGACAGGCTAGGAAGCAGTTCTTC.

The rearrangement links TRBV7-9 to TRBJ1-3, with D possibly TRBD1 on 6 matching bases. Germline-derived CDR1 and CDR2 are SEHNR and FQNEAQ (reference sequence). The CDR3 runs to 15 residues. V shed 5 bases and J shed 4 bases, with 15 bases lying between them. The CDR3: CASSRVQGHGNTIYF. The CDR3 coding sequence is TGTGCCAGCAGCCGAGTGCAGGGGCACGGAAACACCATATATTTT.

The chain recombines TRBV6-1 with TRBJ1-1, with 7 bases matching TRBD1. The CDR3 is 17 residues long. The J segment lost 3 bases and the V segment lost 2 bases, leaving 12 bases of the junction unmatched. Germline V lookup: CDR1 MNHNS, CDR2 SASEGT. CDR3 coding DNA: TGTGCCAGCAGTGAAAAAAGGGGGCGCCTAAGGGACACTGAAGCTTTCTTT. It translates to CASSEKRGRLRDTEAFF.

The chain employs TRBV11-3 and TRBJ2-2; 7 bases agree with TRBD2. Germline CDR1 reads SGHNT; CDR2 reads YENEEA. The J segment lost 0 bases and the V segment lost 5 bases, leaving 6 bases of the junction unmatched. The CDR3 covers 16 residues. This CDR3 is CASSRGVAANTGELFF. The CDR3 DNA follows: TGTGCCAGCAGCCGGGGGGTAGCGGCGAACACCGGGGAGCTGTTTTTT.

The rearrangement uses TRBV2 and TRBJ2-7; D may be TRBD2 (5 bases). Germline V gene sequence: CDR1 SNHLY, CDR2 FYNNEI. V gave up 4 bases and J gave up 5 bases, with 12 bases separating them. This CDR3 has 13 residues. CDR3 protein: CASSVNEGDEQYF. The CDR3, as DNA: TGTGCCAGCAGTGTAAATGAGGGCGACGAGCAGTACTTC.

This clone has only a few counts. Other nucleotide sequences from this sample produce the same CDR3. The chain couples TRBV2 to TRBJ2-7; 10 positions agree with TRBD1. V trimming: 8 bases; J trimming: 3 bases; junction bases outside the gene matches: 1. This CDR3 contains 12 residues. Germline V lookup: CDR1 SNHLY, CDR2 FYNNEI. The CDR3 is CASRDRGYEQYF. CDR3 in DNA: TGTGCCAGCCGGGACAGGGGCTACGAGCAGTACTTC.